This T cell receptor (beta chain) originates from a study of cytomegalovirus exposure and HLA in healthy donors (dated by TCRdb to about 2017). A note on the overall study: An earlier analysis of under 600 of the donors reported more than 250 Gb of sequence data and some 120 million unique TCR beta sequences from roughly 180 million T cells. Roughly 300 gigabases of sequencing data and about 92 million unique TCR sequences made up an early release that covered approximately 650 HLA-typed donors. The genetic ancestry cluster associated with self-reported Caucasian donors included roughly 84% of the roughly 410 genotyped donors. The study aimed to test whether signatures of past pathogen exposure could be identified by cataloging public T cell receptors. Using immunosequencing, the study profiled T cell repertoires from fewer than 700 subjects and related those repertoires to cytomegalovirus serostatus. Along with the approximately 670-subject first cohort, a separate validation cohort of over a hundred different subjects was used. To predict cytomegalovirus infection status, the study brought together high-throughput TCR immunosequencing, statistical association of individual TCRs with disease status, and machine learning. To study patterns of TCR occurrence, a later analysis re-analyzed previously published TCR beta repertoires from 666 donors and added high-resolution HLA genotyping. Rather than using new phenotypic data, the later analysis identified candidate immune exposures from TCR beta sequences and from how often those sequences occurred across donors. In an earlier analysis of 587 of the donors, high-throughput TCR beta sequencing was used to judge whether each TCR beta V gene segment behaved as functional or pseudogenic. Alongside the repertoire data, information on donor age, sex, ethnicity and CMV serostatus was compiled. In a later genetic analysis, genome-wide SNP genotypes for about 60% of the 666 donors were used, and that subset was treated as a discovery cohort. Every discovery cohort repertoire had been produced on one sequencing platform. Both class I and class II loci were covered by HLA typing, at four-digit resolution. The number of donors typed differed by locus, with roughly 620-640 for A, B, C, DRB1 and DQB1, around 500 for DQA1, under 610 for DPA1, and approximately 470 for DPB1. Roughly five DR-DQ haplotypes were treated as single units for association and clustering because of strong linkage in the cohort. Among some 410 genotyped donors of the cohort, an average of approximately 200,000 unique TCR beta nucleotide sequences was sequenced per donor, of which about 19% were non-productive.

The CDR3 contains 11 residues, cysteine and phenylalanine counted. Here the CDR3 DNA is all that survives: 33 bases in frame from base 1. Reading the germline V gene gives CDR1 SNHLY and CDR2 FYNNEI. At the junction V is shortened by 5 bases and J by 8 bases, with 9 bases in between. The cohort was made up of 666 healthy bone marrow donors. At the time of sampling, every cohort member was nominally healthy, though immune exposures that went unrecorded were likely present. The donor was CMV seropositive and belonged to the group of 250 to 300 seropositive cohort members. Every donor gave a peripheral blood sample, and the peripheral blood mononuclear cells from that sample were used for TCR beta sequencing. The Qiagen DNeasy Blood Extraction Kit was used to extract genomic DNA from the blood cell samples. The library was generated by the immunoSEQ multiplex PCR assay. For the multiplex PCR, a mixture combining 60 forward primers for TCR Vbeta segments and 13 reverse primers for TCR Jbeta segments was used. The CDR3 region of rearranged TCR beta genes was amplified from genomic DNA with a multiplex PCR assay. The Illumina HiSeq System was used to sequence the amplified TCR beta libraries as 87-base-pair reads. The source study handled its data this way. In a later analysis, roughly 80 million unique TCR beta chains were counted across the roughly 670 repertoires, and roughly 11 million of these chains were shared by at least two donors. Raw reads were error-corrected and collapsed into unique sequences by a nearest-neighbor algorithm in which closely related sequences were merged to remove PCR and sequencing errors. V, D and J gene segments were assigned by aligning CDR3 sequences to IMGT reference sequences. For a sequence to be retained, at least a six-nucleotide match to both a V gene segment and a J gene segment was required. A rearrangement counted as productive if the CDR3 had no stop codons and remained in frame with V and J, and every other rearrangement counted as non-productive. CDR3 was defined by IMGT convention, running from the second conserved V-encoded cysteine to the conserved J-encoded phenylalanine. The earlier analysis of about 610 of the donors excluded sequences that lacked an unambiguous match to a single V gene segment. In an earlier analysis of a few hundred of the donors, a V segment was called functional when productive rearrangements were above 56.7%, and segregating when the standard deviation between donors exceeded 5%. To diagnose cytomegalovirus status from the catalog of TCR beta chain sequences, a statistical classification framework was built. In a later analysis, V and J genes were assigned by comparing TCR nucleotide sequences against IMGT/GENE-DB human TR gene sequences. Using the TCRdist pipeline, a later analysis assigned CDR3 sequences along with most-parsimonious VDJ recombination scenarios. In a later analysis, each TCR beta chain was defined by its CDR3 amino acid sequence together with its V-gene family, and reads without a unique V-gene family were excluded. To address suspected cross-contamination and a sequencing artifact, a later analysis removed approximately 590 highly shared, low-generation-probability nucleotide sequences. For each public chain, a later analysis derived a clonal expansion index from normalized ranks of inferred template counts within each repertoire. A later analysis computed generation probabilities with a VDJ recombination model fitted to out-of-frame rearrangements, and checked the results against IGoR. In a later analysis, hypergeometric tests were used to score TCR-TCR, TCR-HLA and TCR-CMV co-occurrence, with a repertoire-size bias correction applied to TCR pairs. In a later analysis, false discovery rates were estimated by permuting HLA or CMV assignments 20 times. In a later analysis, co-occurring TCRs were grouped using DBSCAN, and TCRdist sequence similarity was added for clustering within HLA-allele-positive subsets. Co-occurrence clustering excluded repertoires with fewer than 30,000 or more than 120,000 public chains, plus five with anomalous nucleotide sharing. As stored in TCRdb, this immuneACCESS dataset retains in-frame rearrangements with V and J assigned. A fraction of the clones does not appear; measured against another copy, unresolved V genes explain less than half of the discrepancy, and the remainder lacks a known reason. V, J and clone size were drawn from that table, and D and trimming were deduced from the DNA. The sample profile shows roughly 150,000 clones; roughly 65% of them were found once. Roughly 4.5% of the sample comes from the top ten.

Beyond this particular receptor, the publication reports: The authors suggested that the approach could potentially be generalized to other disease states and immunological phenotypes. In a later genetic analysis, fewer N-insertions in productive TCRs were reported among donors in an Asian-associated ancestry cluster than the approximately 630-donor mean. Some IMGT-functional V segments, including TRBV6-2 and TRBV6-3, could not be distinguished by the 87-base-pair reads and were therefore excluded. In a later analysis, several top co-occurrence clusters were reported to appear linked to parvovirus B19, influenza, CMV and Epstein-Barr virus. A cluster of highly shared sequence variants was judged likely to represent a technical artifact of the sequencing pipeline. Correlated functional status among segregating V segments might reflect linkage disequilibrium, but an unknown experimental factor could not be ruled out. Approximately 16 rarely observed V segments, including chromosome 9 orphons, were excluded from the earlier analysis of several hundred of the donors because counts were too low. In vitro tests confirmed that a few of the cytomegalovirus-associated TCR beta chains recognize cytomegalovirus antigens. V-gene and J-gene trimming of TCR beta chains was associated with a missense DCLRE1C variant in a later genetic analysis, and the association was replicated in an independent cohort. A further reported finding was that TCR beta sequences accurately predicted the HLA-A and HLA-B alleles for most subjects in the first cohort. Most TCR sequences were seen in very few donors, while some public TCRs were found in many individuals. In a later analysis, some 17,000 TCR beta sequences were associated with specific HLA alleles at a false discovery rate of 0.05. In a later analysis, the rate of TCR association differed among HLA loci, with DRB1 alleles having the most associated TCRs and HLA-C alleles having the fewest. Assigning TCR associations to individual alleles was difficult when HLA alleles, especially DR and DQ, strongly co-occurred. Most CMV-associated TCR beta chains appeared to be HLA-restricted in a later analysis, and the HLA associations seemed to be driven largely by CMV exposure. This cohort had only TCR beta chains sequenced, and the lack of alpha or paired-chain data limited which features could be detected. Cytomegalovirus status was reported to be diagnosed by the classifier with high specificity and sensitivity in both the original and validation cohorts. The presence/absence analyses assumed that sequencing depth was roughly uniform across donors, and that assumption may not be true. In a later analysis, HLA-associated TCR beta chains were found to be more clonally expanded and to have lower generation probabilities than equally common non-associated chains. Immune exposure information for the cohort was limited to CMV serostatus. HLA typing was unavailable for some donors at each locus, so association tests used only the typed subset. Broadly in line with IMGT annotations, most TCR beta V segments showed up in productive rearrangements about 87% or about 30% of the time in an earlier analysis of approximately 640 of the donors. The study listed around 160 TCR beta chains as associated with cytomegalovirus.

Details on this clone: Its antigen is unknown. No clone much larger than this one lies a single base away; base qualities are absent.

Material: PBMCs. The clonotype originates from a man between 18 and 29 years old in good health and CMV-seropositive. In this chain, TRBV2 is recombined with TRBJ1-2; the best D guess is TRBD1, with 5 bases matching. The CDR3 sequence is CASSLRQGYTF. The DNA is as follows: TGTGCCAGCAGTCTCCGACAGGGCTACACCTTC.